A selection of T cell receptor beta chains follows, all from one sample in a study of blood T cell repertoires in COVID-19. Measured with immunoSEQ multiplex PCR; TCRdb has only the in-frame clones, and not every one. Of tens of thousands of clones listed, 80% to 90% are singletons. The sample consisted of peripheral blood. These receptors originate from a human donor in a cohort sampled during active COVID-19. The donor label of this sample is uncertain. The CDR3 runs from the conserved cysteine through the conserved F or W. D genes are given only for firm matches. Clone size, where shown, is once, few, many, or a class for clones that have expanded.

j_gene: TRBJ2-1; v_gene: TRBV11-2; abundance: NA; d_gene: TRBD1; CDR3nt: TGTGCCAGCAGCACGTGGACAGGGACGAGCTCCTACAATGAGCAGTTCTTC; CDR3aa: CASSTWTGTSSYNEQFF
j_gene: TRBJ1-3; v_gene: TRBV9; abundance: NA; d_gene: TRBD1; CDR3nt: TGTGCCAGCAGCGTACTTGGACAGGGGGCTTCTGGAAACACCATATATTTT; CDR3aa: CASSVLGQGASGNTIYF
j_gene: TRBJ2-7; v_gene: TRBV6-5; abundance: NA; d_gene: TRBD1; CDR3nt: TGTGCCAGCAGCCGGGACAGGGCTTACGAGCAGTACTTC; CDR3aa: CASSRDRAYEQYF
j_gene: TRBJ1-2; v_gene: TRBV4-1; abundance: few; d_gene: TRBD1; CDR3nt: TGCGCCAGCAGCCAAGTACAGGGGAGTGGCTACACCTTC; CDR3aa: CASSQVQGSGYTF
j_gene: TRBJ1-2; v_gene: TRBV27; abundance: NA; d_gene: NA; CDR3nt: TGTGCCAGCAGGTCCCTAGGCCCCTATGGCTACACCTTC; CDR3aa: CASRSLGPYGYTF
j_gene: TRBJ1-5; v_gene: TRBV19; abundance: NA; d_gene: TRBD1; CDR3nt: TGTGCCAGTAGTAAGGGACAGGGTGTATTTGAACGCAATCAGCCCCAGCATTTT; CDR3aa: CASSKGQGVFERNQPQHF
j_gene: TRBJ1-4; v_gene: TRBV5-4; abundance: NA; d_gene: NA; CDR3nt: TGTGCCAGCAGCTTAGGGGGAGCCAGGGCCTATGAAAAACTGTTTTTT; CDR3aa: CASSLGGARAYEKLFF
j_gene: TRBJ2-2; v_gene: TRBV7-8; abundance: NA; d_gene: NA; CDR3nt: TGTGCCAGCAGCTTAGTAGGGGGGGCCGGCTCCGGGGAGCTGTTTTTT; CDR3aa: CASSLVGGAGSGELFF
j_gene: TRBJ2-1; v_gene: TRBV29-1; abundance: NA; d_gene: TRBD1; CDR3nt: TGCAGCGTTCGAAGGGAACAGGGGCATGAGCAGTTCTTC; CDR3aa: CSVRREQGHEQFF
j_gene: TRBJ1-4; v_gene: TRBV7-6; abundance: NA; d_gene: TRBD1; CDR3nt: TGTGCCAGCAGCTTAGGTCAGGGGGTTAATGAAAAACTGTTTTTT; CDR3aa: CASSLGQGVNEKLFF
j_gene: TRBJ2-5; v_gene: TRBV12-3/TRBV12-4; abundance: NA; d_gene: TRBD1; CDR3nt: TGTGCCAGCACCCAGGGGGCAGGGAAGACCCAGTACTTC; CDR3aa: CASTQGAGKTQYF
j_gene: TRBJ1-2; v_gene: TRBV29-1; abundance: NA; d_gene: NA; CDR3nt: TGCAGCGTTGTGGCGGCCGGGGGCTATGGCTACACCTTC; CDR3aa: CSVVAAGGYGYTF
j_gene: TRBJ1-5; v_gene: TRBV2; abundance: NA; d_gene: TRBD1; CDR3nt: TGTGCCAGCAGTGCTCCGGGACAGGGGATCATTCAGCCCCAGCATTTT; CDR3aa: CASSAPGQGIIQPQHF
j_gene: TRBJ2-1; v_gene: TRBV3-1/TRBV3-2; abundance: NA; d_gene: NA; CDR3nt: TGTGCCAGCAGCCAAGTGCAGGGGAGGGGGGGGCAGTTCTTC; CDR3aa: CASSQVQGRGGQFF
j_gene: TRBJ2-5; v_gene: TRBV24-1; abundance: once; d_gene: NA; CDR3nt: TGTGCCACCAGTGATGACTCAAAAGAGACCCAGTACTTC; CDR3aa: CATSDDSKETQYF
j_gene: TRBJ2-1; v_gene: TRBV28; abundance: NA; d_gene: TRBD1; CDR3nt: TGTGCCAGCCACACGGCAGGGGGCAGGAATGAGCAGTTCTTC; CDR3aa: CASHTAGGRNEQFF
j_gene: TRBJ2-3; v_gene: TRBV28; abundance: once; d_gene: NA; CDR3nt: TGTGCCAGCAGACGGACAGCCGGGCGGTCAGATACGCAGTATTTT; CDR3aa: CASRRTAGRSDTQYF
j_gene: TRBJ1-2; v_gene: TRBV28; abundance: NA; d_gene: TRBD1; CDR3nt: TGTGCCAGCAGTCGGGACAGGGGAGGGTTCGGCTACACCTTC; CDR3aa: CASSRDRGGFGYTF
j_gene: TRBJ1-4; v_gene: TRBV29-1; abundance: NA; d_gene: NA; CDR3nt: TGCAGCGTTGACACTCCAACTAATGAAAAACTGTTTTTT; CDR3aa: CSVDTPTNEKLFF
j_gene: TRBJ1-1; v_gene: TRBV19; abundance: NA; d_gene: NA; CDR3nt: TGTGCCAGTAGTGTAATCACAGGGAGCACTGAAGCTTTCTTT; CDR3aa: CASSVITGSTEAFF
j_gene: TRBJ2-2; v_gene: TRBV6-5; abundance: NA; d_gene: TRBD1; CDR3nt: TGTGCCGGGGGGACAGGGCGGACCGGGGAGCTGTTTTTT; CDR3aa: CAGGTGRTGELFF
j_gene: TRBJ1-5; v_gene: TRBV4-2; abundance: NA; d_gene: NA; CDR3nt: TGTGCCAGCAGCCAGGTCCGGGGGAGCAATCAGCCCCAGCATTTT; CDR3aa: CASSQVRGSNQPQHF
j_gene: TRBJ1-6; v_gene: TRBV4-3; abundance: NA; d_gene: NA; CDR3nt: TGCGCCAGCAGCCAAAAACGAGGGATCGACTCACCCCTCCACTTT; CDR3aa: CASSQKRGIDSPLHF
j_gene: TRBJ2-1; v_gene: TRBV28; abundance: NA; d_gene: NA; CDR3nt: TGTGCCAGCAGTTTACCACAGGGATACCCCTACAATGAGCAGTTCTTC; CDR3aa: CASSLPQGYPYNEQFF
j_gene: TRBJ2-7; v_gene: TRBV25-1; abundance: NA; d_gene: TRBD1; CDR3nt: TGTGCCAGCGAGGACAGGGGCGAGCAGTACTTC; CDR3aa: CASEDRGEQYF
j_gene: TRBJ1-5; v_gene: TRBV2; abundance: NA; d_gene: TRBD1; CDR3nt: TGTGCCAGCAGCAGCACAGGGGGCGGTCAGCCCCAGCATTTT; CDR3aa: CASSSTGGGQPQHF
j_gene: TRBJ2-5; v_gene: TRBV7-2; abundance: NA; d_gene: TRBD2; CDR3nt: TGTGCCAGCAGCCGGACTAGTAGATGGCAAGAGACCCAGTACTTC; CDR3aa: CASSRTSRWQETQYF
j_gene: TRBJ2-5; v_gene: TRBV19; abundance: NA; d_gene: TRBD1; CDR3nt: TGTGCCAGTAGTTCCTGGACAGGTCAAGAGACCCAGTACTTC; CDR3aa: CASSSWTGQETQYF
j_gene: TRBJ2-7; v_gene: TRBV6-1; abundance: NA; d_gene: TRBD2; CDR3nt: TGTGCCAGCAGTGAAGCGGCTAGCGGCTCCTACGAGCAGTACTTC; CDR3aa: CASSEAASGSYEQYF